A single sample gave rise to the 30 T cell receptor beta chains below, sequenced in a study of shared clonotypes between healthy human individuals. The protocol was immunoSEQ multiplex PCR, while the TCRdb copy is restricted to in-frame clones and leaves out a portion. This sample has about 2.2 million clones, with 93% found just once. CD8 cells regarded as naive lacked CD45RO, were positively chosen for CCR7, and omitted terminally differentiated effector memory CD45RA+ cells. The specimen was naive CD8+ T cells from PBMCs. These receptors were obtained from a man between 18 and 29 years old in good health. Some clones in this sample may be carry-over from other donors' samples.

Only one count was recorded for this clone. The V gene is TRBV7-7, the J gene TRBJ2-7; the D gene is possibly TRBD1 (5 bases). There are 15 residues in the CDR3. CDR1 SSHAT and CDR2 FNYEAQ come from the germline V gene (reference sequence). Trimming shortened V by 0 bases and J by 0 bases, and 9 bases separated the two germline ends. The CDR3 bases are TGTGCCAGCAGCTTAGCGCAGGGCCTCTCCTACGAGCAGTACTTC. It is translated as CASSLAQGLSYEQYF.

The V call is TRBV5-1, the J call TRBJ2-7; a weak D match, TRBD1 (6 bases). Trimming removed 2 bases from V and 2 bases from J, with 11 bases in between. Germline loops: CDR1 SGHRS, CDR2 YFSETQ. This CDR3 spans 14 amino acids. The CDR3 nucleotides are TGCGCCAGCAGCTTCAGGGGTACTACCTACGAGCAGTACTTC. This encodes CASSFRGTTYEQYF.

This chain joins TRBV28 and TRBJ2-7; 9 nucleotides match TRBD2. The ends lost 7 bases at V and 0 bases at J; junction bases unmatched: 4. This CDR3 is 14 amino acids long. Germline CDR1 reads MDHEN; CDR2 reads SYDVKM. CDR3 loop: CASKAGGDSYEQYF. CDR3 sequence (DNA): TGTGCCAGCAAGGCGGGAGGGGACTCCTACGAGCAGTACTTC.

V gene TRBV5-1 combines with J gene TRBJ2-5; D unclear. The germline V gene encodes CDR1 SGHRS and CDR2 YFSETQ. Between the trimmed V and J ends, which lost 0 bases and 7 bases, there was a span of 7 bases. The CDR3 has 12 amino acids. The CDR3 region is CASSLDLGTQYF. CDR3 DNA sequence: TGCGCCAGCAGCTTGGACCTGGGGACCCAGTACTTC.

Turning to this clone: Other DNA sequences in this specimen translate into the identical CDR3. The rearrangement uses TRBV9 and TRBJ2-7, with TRBD1 matching 9 bases. This CDR3 has 15 amino acids. J gave up 5 bases and V 2 bases, and 8 bases lay outside the gene matches. From germline, CDR1 is SGDLS and CDR2 YYNGEE. The DNA for the CDR3 is TGTGCCAGCAGCGTGGGAGGGACAGGGAGCGACGAGCAGTACTTC. Its translation: CASSVGGTGSDEQYF.

This clone appeared a few times. V is TRBV28 and J is TRBJ1-5; 9 bases map to TRBD1. The CDR3 has 15 amino acids. The germline V gene has CDR1 MDHEN and CDR2 SYDVKM. J lost 6 bases, V lost 6 bases, and 9 bases had no gene match. CDR3 protein: CASSKGQGMAQPQHF. DNA of the CDR3: TGTGCCAGCAGCAAGGGACAGGGAATGGCTCAGCCCCAGCATTTT. Supplemented by reference TRBV28 and TRBJ1-5, the full variable domain reads DVKVTQSSRYLVKRTGEKVFLECVQDMDHENMFWYRQDPGLGLRLIYFSYDVKMKEKGDIPEGYSVSREKKERFSLILESASTNQTSMYLCASSKGQGMAQPQHFGDGTRLSIL.

The V and J genes are TRBV7-9 and TRBJ2-7; D remains ambiguous. CDR1 and CDR2 from the germline V gene are SEHNR and FQNEAQ (reference sequence). CDR3 size: 12 residues. V was shortened by 4 bases and J by 2 bases, with 6 bases between the two germline ends. The CDR3 is CASSSMTYEQYF. The CDR3 DNA reads as TGTGCCAGCAGCTCTATGACCTACGAGCAGTACTTC.

This clone came up once. The chain couples TRBV5-1 to TRBJ2-5; weak D call: TRBD2 (6 bases). This CDR3 contains 14 residues. With 4 bases removed from V and 2 bases from J, the gap between germline ends came to 12 bases. Germline assignment: CDR1 SGHRS and CDR2 YFSETQ. The CDR3, as DNA: TGCGCCAGCAGCACCGACGGGGGACAAGAGACCCAGTACTTC. It is translated as CASSTDGGQETQYF. The full variable domain, completed using reference TRBV5-1 and TRBJ2-5, is KAGVTQTPRYLIKTRGQQVTLSCSPISGHRSVSWYQQTPGQGLQFLFEYFSETQRNKGNFPGRFSGRQFSNSRSEMNVSTLELGDSALYLCASSTDGGQETQYFGPGTRLLVL.

Regarding this clone: Other DNA sequences in the sample encode the same CDR3. V is TRBV28 and J is TRBJ2-5, with 9 bases fitting TRBD1. Losses at the gene ends were 3 bases for V and 1 base for J; bases not matched to a gene: 3. The CDR3 contains 15 residues. Per the germline V gene, CDR1 is MDHEN and CDR2 is SYDVKM. The CDR3 bases are TGTGCCAGCAGTTTCCCGGGACAGGGCCAAGAGACCCAGTACTTC. It codes for CASSFPGQGQETQYF. The variable domain in full, with the rest retrieved from reference TRBV28 and TRBJ2-5, is DVKVTQSSRYLVKRTGEKVFLECVQDMDHENMFWYRQDPGLGLRLIYFSYDVKMKEKGDIPEGYSVSREKKERFSLILESASTNQTSMYLCASSFPGQGQETQYFGPGTRLLVL.

The chain is built from TRBV27 and TRBJ2-1; no firm D call. The germline V gene has CDR1 MNHEY and CDR2 SMNVEV (reference sequence). Trimming left V 2 bases short and J 9 bases short, with 11 bases between. This CDR3 spans 13 amino acids. The chain's CDR3 is CASSLNLVGEQFF. CDR3 DNA sequence: TGTGCCAGCAGTTTAAACCTGGTGGGTGAGCAGTTCTTC.

This clone was recorded once. The chain carries TRBV5-1 and TRBJ2-7; no clear D. The CDR3 has 15 residues. Trimming left V 0 bases short and J 1 base short, with 11 bases between. Germline CDR1 SGHRS, CDR2 YFSETQ. The CDR3 reads CASSLEWALSYEQYF. CDR3 nucleotide sequence: TGCGCCAGCAGCTTGGAGTGGGCTCTTTCCTACGAGCAGTACTTC.

This chain joins TRBV9 and TRBJ2-5; 10 bases match TRBD1. The germline V gene encodes CDR1 SGDLS and CDR2 YYNGEE. After removal of 0 bases from V and 5 bases from J, the junction contained 7 bases not matched to a gene. The CDR3 covers 16 residues. CDR3 nucleotide sequence: TGTGCCAGCAGCGTAGATGGACAGGGGGTTCTGGAGACCCAGTACTTC. It is translated as CASSVDGQGVLETQYF.

The chain combines TRBV7-9 with TRBJ2-7, with D possibly being TRBD1 or TRBD2 (7 bases each). Looked up from germline, CDR1 is SEHNR and CDR2 is FQNEAQ (reference sequence). This CDR3 spans 13 amino acids. Trimming removed 5 bases from V and 6 bases from J, with 14 bases in between. The CDR3 loop reads CASSPGGGSEQYF. For the CDR3, the DNA is TGTGCCAGCAGCCCAGGGGGGGGATCCGAGCAGTACTTC.

The CDR3 DNA follows: TGTGCCAGCAGCTTCCTAGCGGGACCTAGCACAGATACGCAGTATTTT. It encodes CASSFLAGPSTDTQYF. The chain carries TRBV7-8 and TRBJ2-3; TRBD2 aligns across 9 bases. The ends lost 3 bases at V and 0 bases at J; junction bases unmatched: 4. Looked up from germline, CDR1 is SGHVS and CDR2 is FQNEAQ. The CDR3 spans 16 residues.

The chain has TRBV28 and TRBJ1-3, with D possibly being TRBD1 (5 bases). Trimming removed 3 bases at V and 0 bases at J, with 9 bases between. This CDR3 is built from 15 residues. Per germline, CDR1 MDHEN and CDR2 SYDVKM. For the CDR3, the DNA is TGTGCCAGCAGTTTGGGGGGGAGCTCTGGAAACACCATATATTTT. As protein: CASSLGGSSGNTIYF.

The chain uses TRBV9 and TRBJ2-1; 7 nucleotides match TRBD1. The germline V gene encodes CDR1 SGDLS and CDR2 YYNGEE. This CDR3 is 15 amino acids long. The junction had 5 bases not matched to a gene; V was cut back by 5 bases and J by 0 bases. Written as DNA, the CDR3 is TGTGCCAGCAGTACCGCAGGGGGCTCCTACAATGAGCAGTTCTTC. Its protein is CASSTAGGSYNEQFF. Supplemented by reference TRBV9 and TRBJ2-1, the full variable domain reads DSGVTQTPKHLITATGQRVTLRCSPRSGDLSVYWYQQSLDQGLQFLIQYYNGEERAKGNILERFSAQQFPDLHSELNLSSLELGDSALYFCASSTAGGSYNEQFFGPGTRLTVL.

In this sample, this clone turned up once. CDR3 DNA sequence: TGTGCCAGCAGTCCGGACAGAGCTACAGATACGCAGTATTTT. Protein sequence: CASSPDRATDTQYF. The chain recombines TRBV6-5 with TRBJ2-3; D possibly corresponds to TRBD1 (6 bases). CDR1 and CDR2 from the germline V gene are MNHEY and SVGAGI. This CDR3 contains 14 residues. Trimming stripped 5 bases from V and 3 bases from J, with 12 bases between.

The gene calls are TRBV15 and TRBJ1-1, with 8 positions matching TRBD1. The CDR3 spans 12 residues. The trim removed 8 bases at V and 4 bases at J, leaving 3 bases unmatched. CDR1 LNHNV and CDR2 YYDKDF come from the germline V gene (reference sequence). CDR3 sequence reads: CATAQGGTEAFF. The CDR3 DNA reads as TGTGCCACCGCACAGGGGGGCACTGAAGCTTTCTTT.

This chain connects TRBV5-1 to TRBJ2-7; the D gene could be TRBD1 or TRBD2 (5 bases each). Trimming removed 4 bases at V and 0 bases at J, with 14 bases between. CDR3 length: 15 residues. From germline, CDR1 is SGHRS and CDR2 YFSETQ. CDR3 in DNA: TGCGCCAGCAGCGCTTCCGGGGCCCTCTCCTACGAGCAGTACTTC. It is translated as CASSASGALSYEQYF.

The chain has TRBV28 and TRBJ2-7; TRBD2 aligns across 9 bases. Trimming cost V 9 bases and J 2 bases; bases outside gene matches: 8. Per germline, CDR1 MDHEN and CDR2 SYDVKM. This CDR3 is 14 amino acids long. CDR3 amino acids: CASVSGSQAYEQYF. DNA for the CDR3: TGTGCCAGTGTTAGCGGGAGTCAAGCCTACGAGCAGTACTTC.

V and J are TRBV28 and TRBJ2-7, with TRBD1 as a possible D gene (7 bases). V shed 3 bases and J shed 3 bases, with 12 bases lying between them. The CDR3 length is 14 residues. The germline V gene encodes CDR1 MDHEN and CDR2 SYDVKM. This chain's CDR3 is CASSFDREVYEQYF. Written as DNA, the CDR3 is TGTGCCAGCAGTTTCGACAGGGAGGTCTACGAGCAGTACTTC.

The V gene is TRBV4-3, the J gene TRBJ2-7; a possible D gene is TRBD2 (5 bases). Germline V CDR1 and CDR2: LGHNA, YSLEER. This CDR3 is built from 13 residues. Between the trimmed V and J ends, which lost 8 bases and 2 bases, there was a span of 13 bases. The DNA for the CDR3 is TGCGCCAGCGGCCCCGGCGGGCCCTACGAGCAGTACTTC. This gives the protein CASGPGGPYEQYF.

The chain couples TRBV4-3 to TRBJ2-7; 8 bases are a match to TRBD2. Germline V lookup: CDR1 LGHNA, CDR2 YSLEER. V shed 0 bases, J shed 7 bases, and the junction held 11 bases outside the gene matches. This CDR3 is 16 amino acids long. CDR3 sequence (DNA): TGCGCCAGCAGCCAAGACATGCCCGGGAGGGCAGGAGAGCAGTACTTC. This codes for CASSQDMPGRAGEQYF.

Worth noting for this clone: Other DNA sequences in this specimen translate into the identical CDR3. This chain connects TRBV27 to TRBJ1-5, with 8 bases fitting TRBD1. Germline CDR1 reads MNHEY; CDR2 reads SMNVEV (reference sequence). This CDR3 comprises 15 residues. The V segment lost 5 bases and the J segment 2 bases; nucleotides outside the gene matches: 5. The DNA of the CDR3 is TGTGCCAGCAGTCCCGGGACAGGCCGCAATCAGCCCCAGCATTTT. It is translated as CASSPGTGRNQPQHF.

The genes are TRBV7-8 and TRBJ2-2, with D hard to call. V lost 2 bases and J lost 2, with 12 bases in between. The germline CDR1 and CDR2 sequences are SGHVS and FQNEAQ. This CDR3 contains 16 residues. The DNA for the CDR3 is TGTGCCAGCAGCTTAAGGGCCTCGGCCAACACCGGGGAGCTGTTTTTT. This gives the protein CASSLRASANTGELFF.

DNA for the CDR3: TGTGCCAGCAGTTACAGTCGGGCCCCGATCTATGGCTACACCTTC. Its protein product is CASSYSRAPIYGYTF. The V call is TRBV6-5, the J call TRBJ1-2, with D uncertain. Trimming removed 2 bases from V and 4 bases from J, with 14 bases in between. The CDR3 covers 15 residues. Germline V CDR1 and CDR2: MNHEY, SVGAGI.

The chain links TRBV10-3 to TRBJ2-5; 8 nucleotides match TRBD1. The V segment lost 0 bases and the J segment 4 bases; nucleotides outside the gene matches: 4. The CDR3 extends over 15 amino acids. Per the germline V gene, CDR1 is ENHRY and CDR2 is SYGVKD. CDR3 in amino acids: CAISESGTGRETQYF. CDR3 bases: TGTGCCATCAGTGAGTCAGGGACAGGAAGAGAGACCCAGTACTTC.

This clone was seen a few times. CDR3 sequence (DNA): TGTGCCTGGAGTCCCGAGGGTAATCAGCCCCAGCATTTT. Its translation: CAWSPEGNQPQHF. This chain uses TRBV30 with TRBJ1-5; D ambiguous. The CDR3 runs 13 residues. The V end lost 2 bases, the J end lost 4 bases, and 9 bases lay between the germline ends. The germline V gene encodes CDR1 GTSNPN and CDR2 SVGIG (reference sequence).

CDR3 bases: TGCGCCAGCAGCTTGGACTCACCGGAAGCTTTCTTT. Its protein is CASSLDSPEAFF. The J gene is TRBJ1-1, the V gene TRBV5-1, with unresolved D. Trimming stripped 0 bases from V and 8 bases from J, with 8 bases between. Germline assignment: CDR1 SGHRS and CDR2 YFSETQ. This CDR3 comprises 12 residues.

The chain carries TRBV5-4 and TRBJ2-7; 8 nucleotides agree with TRBD2. The germline V gene has CDR1 SGHNT and CDR2 YYREEE (reference sequence). The CDR3 sequence is 14 residues long. V trimming: 4 bases; J trimming: 3 bases; junction bases outside the gene matches: 6. The CDR3 sequence: CASSGGTSNYEQYF. CDR3 DNA sequence: TGTGCCAGCAGCGGCGGGACTAGTAACTACGAGCAGTACTTC.